This T cell receptor (beta chain) is from a study of cytomegalovirus exposure and HLA in healthy donors. Germline values: CDR1 MDHEN, CDR2 SYDVKM. The CDR3 extends over 17 amino acids. Trimming removed 3 bases at V and 2 bases at J, with 14 bases between. Researchers ran the PCR with 60 Vbeta and 13 Jbeta primers. Sequenced by immunoSEQ multiplex PCR; TCRdb stores in-frame clones only, minus some. The table lists around 140,000 clones, around 77% of them singletons. The donors gave bone marrow, and they were healthy. This TCR derives from a woman aged 60 to 75 in good health and CMV-seronegative. The specimen was PBMCs. This chain uses TRBV28 with TRBJ2-6, with D possibly being TRBD2 (6 bases). The chain's CDR3 is CASSLSGGSPGANVLTF. As DNA, the CDR3 is TGTGCCAGCAGTTTGTCCGGGGGATCGCCTGGGGCCAACGTCCTGACTTTC.